Listed below are T cell receptor beta chains from one sample, sequenced in a study of T cell responses to AZD1222 COVID-19 vaccine. Only in-frame clones appear in the TCRdb table, and some are missing; sequencing was by immunoSEQ multiplex PCR. The table has 250,000 to 300,000 clones, about 94% seen once. Sequencing used peripheral blood, obtained 28 days after the second AZD1222 dose. The receptors here all came from an adult who received the AZD1222 COVID-19 vaccine. Each CDR3 is given with its conserved first and last residue. The D gene is left open where the match is weak. Clone size is not always given. Where it is, it says once, few, many or a class for expanded clones.

clone_size: NA
v_call: TRBV15
j_call: TRBJ2-2
d_call: NA
cdr3_nt: TGTGCCACCAGCAGAGATAAGTGGGGGCCTTATAACACCGGGGAGCTGTTTTTT
cdr3_aa: CATSRDKWGPYNTGELFF

clone_size: NA
v_call: TRBV4-3
j_call: TRBJ1-4
d_call: NA
cdr3_nt: TGCGCCAGCAGCCAAGCGGGGCCGGGGGCCTTCGCAACTAATGAAAAACTGTTTTTT
cdr3_aa: CASSQAGPGAFATNEKLFF

clone_size: once
v_call: TRBV2
j_call: TRBJ1-5
d_call: TRBD1
cdr3_nt: TGTGCCAGCACTCAGGGACAGGGGAGCAATCAGCCCCAGCATTTT
cdr3_aa: CASTQGQGSNQPQHF

clone_size: NA
v_call: TRBV6-4
j_call: TRBJ2-5
d_call: NA
cdr3_nt: TGTGCCAGCACCCCCCCCGGGGGAGAAGAGACCCAGTACTTC
cdr3_aa: CASTPPGGEETQYF

clone_size: NA
v_call: TRBV5-4
j_call: TRBJ1-1
d_call: NA
cdr3_nt: TGTGCCAGCAGCCAAAGACTGACCAACACTGAAGCTTTCTTT
cdr3_aa: CASSQRLTNTEAFF

clone_size: NA
v_call: TRBV27
j_call: TRBJ1-2
d_call: NA
cdr3_nt: TGTGCCAGCCTCGGAGGGGAGAACTATGGCTACACCTTC
cdr3_aa: CASLGGENYGYTF

clone_size: NA
v_call: TRBV28
j_call: TRBJ1-2
d_call: NA
cdr3_nt: TGTGCCACCCGTAGTACGACCTATGGCTACACCTTC
cdr3_aa: CATRSTTYGYTF

clone_size: NA
v_call: TRBV30
j_call: TRBJ1-3
d_call: TRBD1
cdr3_nt: TGTGCCTGGAGCACAGGGGCCGGAAACACCATATATTTT
cdr3_aa: CAWSTGAGNTIYF

clone_size: once
v_call: TRBV9
j_call: TRBJ1-1
d_call: NA
cdr3_nt: TGTGCCAGCAGCGAGATGGACAGCTACACTGAAGCTTTCTTT
cdr3_aa: CASSEMDSYTEAFF

clone_size: NA
v_call: TRBV29-1
j_call: TRBJ1-1
d_call: NA
cdr3_nt: TGCAGCGTGACAGCAAAACAGGGAACTGAAGCTTTCTTT
cdr3_aa: CSVTAKQGTEAFF

clone_size: NA
v_call: TRBV11-2
j_call: TRBJ1-1
d_call: NA
cdr3_nt: TGTGCCAGCAGTACTCAGGGTAGGGATATGAACACTGAAGCTTTCTTT
cdr3_aa: CASSTQGRDMNTEAFF

clone_size: once
v_call: TRBV5-6
j_call: TRBJ1-2
d_call: TRBD1
cdr3_nt: TGTGCCAGCAGCTTCCTCGGACAGGGGTTAGCTAACTATGGCTACACCTTC
cdr3_aa: CASSFLGQGLANYGYTF

clone_size: NA
v_call: TRBV7-9
j_call: TRBJ2-5
d_call: NA
cdr3_nt: TGTGCCAGCAGCTTCGGCGCAGGGCCCCAAGAGACCCAGTACTTC
cdr3_aa: CASSFGAGPQETQYF

clone_size: NA
v_call: TRBV9
j_call: TRBJ2-1
d_call: TRBD2
cdr3_nt: TGTGCCAGCAGCGCGGGACTAGCGGGGAACAATGAGCAGTTCTTC
cdr3_aa: CASSAGLAGNNEQFF

clone_size: NA
v_call: TRBV21-1
j_call: TRBJ2-7
d_call: NA
cdr3_nt: TGTGCCCGCGGCCTCTTAGCCTACGAGCAGTACTTC
cdr3_aa: CARGLLAYEQYF

clone_size: few
v_call: TRBV6-1
j_call: TRBJ2-1
d_call: NA
cdr3_nt: TGTGCCAGCAGTGAAGCAGTGGTGAGCTCCTACAATGAGCAGTTCTTC
cdr3_aa: CASSEAVVSSYNEQFF

clone_size: NA
v_call: TRBV27
j_call: TRBJ2-1
d_call: NA
cdr3_nt: TGTGCCAGCAGTTCGGGGGAAGGGTCCTACAATGAGCAGTTCTTC
cdr3_aa: CASSSGEGSYNEQFF

clone_size: NA
v_call: TRBV6-6
j_call: TRBJ1-1
d_call: NA
cdr3_nt: TGTGCCAGCAGTTTAGCCGTGAACACTGAAGCTTTCTTT
cdr3_aa: CASSLAVNTEAFF

clone_size: NA
v_call: TRBV13
j_call: TRBJ2-3
d_call: TRBD2
cdr3_nt: TGTGCCAGCAGCTTAAGGGCTAGCGGGAGGAAATCGGGAGATACGCAGTATTTT
cdr3_aa: CASSLRASGRKSGDTQYF

clone_size: NA
v_call: TRBV19
j_call: TRBJ1-5
d_call: NA
cdr3_nt: TGTGCCAGTAGTCTGGGAAGGGCCCAGCATTTT
cdr3_aa: CASSLGRAQHF

clone_size: NA
v_call: TRBV28
j_call: TRBJ2-7
d_call: NA
cdr3_nt: TGTGCCAGCAGCCTGACTCGGTACGAGCAGTACTTC
cdr3_aa: CASSLTRYEQYF

clone_size: NA
v_call: TRBV19
j_call: TRBJ1-6
d_call: NA
cdr3_nt: TGTGCCAGTCGACAGGTTGAAGATTCACCCCTCCACTTT
cdr3_aa: CASRQVEDSPLHF

clone_size: NA
v_call: TRBV5-1
j_call: TRBJ2-2
d_call: NA
cdr3_nt: TGCGCCAGCAGCTTGGGTATCGATTTGAACACCGGGGAGCTGTTTTTT
cdr3_aa: CASSLGIDLNTGELFF

clone_size: NA
v_call: TRBV7-9
j_call: TRBJ2-1
d_call: TRBD2
cdr3_nt: TGTGCCAGCAGCTTATTCGGAACCCTAGCGGGGGAATACAATGAGCAGTTCTTC
cdr3_aa: CASSLFGTLAGEYNEQFF

clone_size: once
v_call: TRBV5-1
j_call: TRBJ2-7
d_call: TRBD2
cdr3_nt: TGCGCCAGCAGCCCAGCAGCGGGAGTTTGGGAGCAGTACTTC
cdr3_aa: CASSPAAGVWEQYF

clone_size: NA
v_call: TRBV10-3
j_call: TRBJ2-5
d_call: TRBD2
cdr3_nt: TGTGCCACCGGGACTAGCGGGGCACAAGAGACCCAGTACTTC
cdr3_aa: CATGTSGAQETQYF

clone_size: NA
v_call: TRBV12-3/TRBV12-4
j_call: TRBJ1-2
d_call: NA
cdr3_nt: TGTGCCAGCAATCGACAGGATTCCTATGGCTACACCTTC
cdr3_aa: CASNRQDSYGYTF

clone_size: NA
v_call: TRBV29-1
j_call: TRBJ1-2
d_call: NA
cdr3_nt: TGCAGCGTTGCCCCCTCCGCAGGGGAGTATGGCTACACCTTC
cdr3_aa: CSVAPSAGEYGYTF

clone_size: NA
v_call: TRBV28
j_call: TRBJ1-6
d_call: NA
cdr3_nt: TGTGCCAGCACCAAGGAGGAGCGCAATTCACCCCTCCACTTT
cdr3_aa: CASTKEERNSPLHF

clone_size: NA
v_call: TRBV5-1
j_call: TRBJ2-7
d_call: TRBD1
cdr3_nt: TGCGCCAGCAGCTTGCAGGGACAGGGTTTGGGGGAGCAGTACTTC
cdr3_aa: CASSLQGQGLGEQYF

clone_size: NA
v_call: TRBV9
j_call: TRBJ2-7
d_call: NA
cdr3_nt: TGTGCCAGCAGCGGAACCTCGGGGTACGAGCAGTACTTC
cdr3_aa: CASSGTSGYEQYF

clone_size: once
v_call: TRBV12-3/TRBV12-4
j_call: TRBJ1-2
d_call: NA
cdr3_nt: TGTGCCAGCGGTGTCCAGGGATTCTATGGCTACACCTTC
cdr3_aa: CASGVQGFYGYTF

clone_size: once
v_call: TRBV7-2
j_call: TRBJ1-1
d_call: NA
cdr3_nt: TGTGCCAGCAGCTTCGACAGAATGAACACTGAAGCTTTCTTT
cdr3_aa: CASSFDRMNTEAFF

clone_size: NA
v_call: TRBV3-1/TRBV3-2
j_call: TRBJ1-5
d_call: TRBD1
cdr3_nt: TGTGCCAGCAGCCAAGGTTCAGGGGGTCAGCCCCAGCATTTT
cdr3_aa: CASSQGSGGQPQHF

clone_size: NA
v_call: TRBV24-1
j_call: TRBJ2-6
d_call: NA
cdr3_nt: TGTGCCACCAGTGAGCCCGTGACAGCCTCTGGGGCCAACGTCCTGACTTTC
cdr3_aa: CATSEPVTASGANVLTF

clone_size: NA
v_call: TRBV27
j_call: TRBJ1-1
d_call: NA
cdr3_nt: TGTGCCAGCAGTTTAACAGGGTGGAGAAAGGCTGAAGCTTTCTTT
cdr3_aa: CASSLTGWRKAEAFF

clone_size: NA
v_call: TRBV18
j_call: TRBJ2-7
d_call: NA
cdr3_nt: TGTGCCAGCTCACCAGGTAATAATGAGCAGTACTTC
cdr3_aa: CASSPGNNEQYF

clone_size: NA
v_call: TRBV3-1/TRBV3-2
j_call: TRBJ1-1
d_call: NA
cdr3_nt: TGTGCCAGCAGCCCGGTAGGTTCTTTGACTGAAGCTTTCTTT
cdr3_aa: CASSPVGSLTEAFF

clone_size: NA
v_call: TRBV27
j_call: TRBJ1-3
d_call: NA
cdr3_nt: TGTGCCAGCGGCCCGACGAGAGGAAACACCATATATTTT
cdr3_aa: CASGPTRGNTIYF

clone_size: NA
v_call: TRBV4-1
j_call: TRBJ1-2
d_call: TRBD1
cdr3_nt: TGCGCCAGCAGCCATTATCTTACAGGGGGCTCTGTCTATGGCTACACCTTC
cdr3_aa: CASSHYLTGGSVYGYTF

clone_size: NA
v_call: TRBV7-2
j_call: TRBJ2-1
d_call: NA
cdr3_nt: TGTGCCAGCAGCTACCAGCGGTACAATGAGCAGTTCTTC
cdr3_aa: CASSYQRYNEQFF

clone_size: NA
v_call: TRBV9
j_call: TRBJ2-3
d_call: TRBD2
cdr3_nt: TGTGCCAGCAGCGCCTTAGCGGGAGCCCCAGATACGCAGTATTTT
cdr3_aa: CASSALAGAPDTQYF

clone_size: NA
v_call: TRBV28
j_call: TRBJ1-2
d_call: TRBD1
cdr3_nt: TGTGCCAGCAGTTTAATGGACAGGGACAACTATGGCTACACCTTC
cdr3_aa: CASSLMDRDNYGYTF

clone_size: NA
v_call: TRBV7-9
j_call: TRBJ2-3
d_call: TRBD1
cdr3_nt: TGTGCCAGCAGCTCCCTGGGACAGGCCCCAAGTGAAAATACGCAGTATTTT
cdr3_aa: CASSSLGQAPSENTQYF

clone_size: NA
v_call: TRBV2
j_call: TRBJ1-3
d_call: NA
cdr3_nt: TGTGCCAGCAGTGACCGAGCCCCTGGAAACACCATATATTTT
cdr3_aa: CASSDRAPGNTIYF